The 17 T cell receptor beta chains below come from one sample, sequenced in a study of blood T cell repertoires in COVID-19. Repertoires were generated with immunoSEQ multiplex PCR, while TCRdb's copy carries only in-frame clones and drops some. The sample shows about 180,000 clones, about 85% of them seen only once. Source material: peripheral blood. The receptors stem from a person between 65 and 79 years old with COVID-19, enrolled during active disease.

The rearrangement joins TRBV5-6 to TRBJ1-4; D unresolved. Per the germline V gene, CDR1 is SGHDT and CDR2 is YYEEEE. Between the trimmed V and J ends, which lost 1 base and 0 bases, there was a span of 4 bases. The CDR3 covers 14 residues. For the CDR3, the DNA is TGTGCCAGCAGCTTGCGCGCAACTAATGAAAAACTGTTTTTT. Amino acid sequence: CASSLRATNEKLFF.

This chain connects TRBV12-2 to TRBJ2-6; the table assigns TRBD1, which was not confirmed against the DNA. TRBV12-2 is a pseudogene. The CDR3 length is 16 residues. DNA of the CDR3: TGTGCAAGTCGCCCACAACAACCCTCTGGGGCCAACGTCCTGACTTTC. This encodes CASRPQQPSGANVLTF.

The CDR3 DNA sequence: TGTGCCATCAGTGACACTCCTAATGAAAAACTGTTTTTT. Translated, it gives CAISDTPNEKLFF. The chain joins TRBV10-3 to TRBJ1-4; D uncertain. The germline V gene has CDR1 ENHRY and CDR2 SYGVKD. V lost 3 bases and J 3 bases, leaving 5 bases between the germline ends. The CDR3 is 13 residues long.

The rearrangement joins TRBV7-2 to TRBJ2-7; 9 bases agree with TRBD2. The CDR3 is 15 amino acids. V gave up 5 bases and J gave up 4 bases; unmatched junction bases: 9. Germline CDR1 reads SGHTA; CDR2 reads FQGNSA. The CDR3 DNA follows: TGTGCCAGCAGCGAGGTTGCGGGGGGGCAGTACGAGCAGTACTTC. Translation: CASSEVAGGQYEQYF.

The J gene is TRBJ2-1, the V gene TRBV7-8; 8 nucleotides align to TRBD2. Germline-derived CDR1 and CDR2 are SGHVS and FQNEAQ. The CDR3 extends over 14 amino acids. Trimming cost V 3 bases and J 10 bases; bases outside gene matches: 8. The CDR3 DNA sequence: TGTGCCAGCAGCTTGCCAGGACTAGCCCACGAGCAGTTCTTC. Protein product: CASSLPGLAHEQFF.

V usage is TRBV6-2 or TRBV6-3 and J usage is TRBJ1-2, with 7 bases matching TRBD1. This CDR3 is 18 amino acids long. Germline V lookup: CDR1 MNHEY, CDR2 SVGEGT. With 2 bases clipped from V and 2 bases from J, the junction kept 14 bases outside the gene matches. CDR3 nucleotides: TGTGCCAGCAGTTACACCCGGGACAGAGGGTACCTAAACTATGGCTACACCTTC. Protein product: CASSYTRDRGYLNYGYTF.

This clone was recorded a few times. The genes are TRBV30 and TRBJ1-5; D is possibly TRBD1 (6 bases). Germline V lookup: CDR1 GTSNPN, CDR2 SVGIG (reference sequence). V dropped 4 bases and J dropped 0 bases, with 19 bases sitting between them. The CDR3 totals 17 residues. CDR3 in DNA: TGTGCCTGGATCCATGGGAGACAGGCTTCTAGCAATCAGCCCCAGCATTTT. It translates to CAWIHGRQASSNQPQHF. The entire variable domain, with the rest obtained from reference TRBV30 and TRBJ1-5, is as follows: SQTIHQWPATLVQPVGSPLSLECTVEGTSNPNLYWYRQAAGRGLQLLFYSVGIGQISSEVPQNLSASRPQDRQFILSSKKLLLSDSGFYLCAWIHGRQASSNQPQHFGDGTRLSIL.

This clone has only a few counts. V and J are TRBV4-2 and TRBJ2-1, with 14 bases that match TRBD2. This CDR3 has 22 amino acids. Germline V gives CDR1 LGHNA, CDR2 YNFKEQ. The ends lost 2 bases at V and 0 bases at J; junction bases unmatched: 15. The CDR3 protein is CASSQPTLPGLAGESSYNEQFF. In DNA form, the CDR3 reads TGTGCCAGCAGCCAACCAACCTTACCGGGACTAGCGGGAGAGAGCTCCTACAATGAGCAGTTCTTC.

The rearrangement uses TRBV6-5 and TRBJ2-7; 9 positions match TRBD1. V lost 8 bases and J lost 3; bases outside the gene matches: 8. Germline CDR1 and CDR2: MNHEY and SVGAGI. The CDR3 length is 14 residues. The CDR3, as DNA: TGTGCCAGCTGGTACGGGACAGGGAGCTACGAGCAGTACTTC. This sequence encodes CASWYGTGSYEQYF.

The chain is built from TRBV28 and TRBJ1-2; no clear D gene. Germline lookup yields CDR1 MDHEN and CDR2 SYDVKM. The CDR3 has 14 amino acids. The V end lost 3 bases, the J end lost 5 bases, and 13 bases lay between the germline ends. DNA of the CDR3: TGTGCCAGCAGTTTGACAACGAGGGATTATGGCTACACCTTC. Translating gives CASSLTTRDYGYTF.

This clone was found a few times. This chain joins TRBV7-9 and TRBJ1-2; TRBD1 is a possible D gene (5 bases). The V and J ends lost 5 bases and 8 bases respectively, with 18 bases between them. Germline assignment: CDR1 SEHNR and CDR2 FQNEAQ (reference sequence). This CDR3 spans 14 amino acids. The CDR3 loop is CASSIPDIRNGYTF. CDR3 nucleotide sequence: TGTGCCAGCAGCATACCGGACATAAGAAACGGCTACACCTTC.

The chain has TRBV18 and TRBJ2-2, with TRBD2 as a possible D gene (6 bases). The length of the CDR3 is 14 residues. Germline assignment: CDR1 KGHSH and CDR2 LQKENI. V lost 8 bases, J lost 9 bases, and 19 bases lay in between. CDR3 sequence reads: CASRSIRESRELFF. CDR3 DNA sequence: TGTGCCAGCCGTTCTATTCGGGAGAGCAGGGAGCTGTTTTTT.

The V gene is TRBV3-1 (or the pseudogene TRBV3-2), the J gene TRBJ2-7; perhaps TRBD2 as D (5 bases). Trimming left V 4 bases short and J 3 bases short, with 7 bases between. The germline V gene has CDR1 LGHDT and CDR2 YNNKEL (reference sequence). The CDR3 consists of 12 residues. The CDR3 region has the DNA TGTGCCAGCAGCCCCGACTACTACGAGCAGTACTTC. It specifies CASSPDYYEQYF.

V usage is TRBV2 and J usage is TRBJ1-5; 7 nucleotides agree with TRBD1. Trimming cost V 6 bases and J 4 bases; bases outside gene matches: 12. This CDR3 is 16 amino acids long. Looked up from germline, CDR1 is SNHLY and CDR2 is FYNNEI. In DNA form, the CDR3 reads TGTGCCAGCAGACGTCCGGGACAGAAAACAAATCAGCCCCAGCATTTT. It translates to CASRRPGQKTNQPQHF.

The genes are TRBV3-1 (or the pseudogene TRBV3-2) and TRBJ1-5; D remains ambiguous. Germline lookup yields CDR1 LGHDT and CDR2 YNNKEL (reference sequence). V was trimmed by 2 bases and J by 6 bases, leaving 11 bases between them. CDR3 size: 14 residues. CDR3 bases: TGTGCCAGCAGCCAACGGCGGGCGTCTCAGCCCCAGCATTTT. Translated, it gives CASSQRRASQPQHF.

There are a few counts of this clone. This sequence joins TRBV6-2 or TRBV6-3 and TRBJ2-7, with 9 bases that match TRBD1. The V segment lost 0 bases and the J segment 3 bases; nucleotides outside the gene matches: 6. This CDR3 spans 16 amino acids. The germline CDR1 and CDR2 sequences are MNHEY and SVGEGT. CDR3 residues: CASSYSGQGILYEQYF. In DNA form, the CDR3 reads TGTGCCAGCAGTTACTCGGGACAGGGTATTCTCTACGAGCAGTACTTC.

The chain employs TRBV27 and TRBJ2-1; 7 bases are a match to TRBD1. J was trimmed by 5 bases and V by 3 bases; bases with no gene match: 7. This CDR3 is built from 15 residues. Germline-derived CDR1 and CDR2 are MNHEY and SMNVEV (reference sequence). The CDR3 sequence: CASSFSWGQNNEQFF. DNA for the CDR3: TGTGCCAGCAGTTTTTCTTGGGGACAGAACAATGAGCAGTTCTTC.